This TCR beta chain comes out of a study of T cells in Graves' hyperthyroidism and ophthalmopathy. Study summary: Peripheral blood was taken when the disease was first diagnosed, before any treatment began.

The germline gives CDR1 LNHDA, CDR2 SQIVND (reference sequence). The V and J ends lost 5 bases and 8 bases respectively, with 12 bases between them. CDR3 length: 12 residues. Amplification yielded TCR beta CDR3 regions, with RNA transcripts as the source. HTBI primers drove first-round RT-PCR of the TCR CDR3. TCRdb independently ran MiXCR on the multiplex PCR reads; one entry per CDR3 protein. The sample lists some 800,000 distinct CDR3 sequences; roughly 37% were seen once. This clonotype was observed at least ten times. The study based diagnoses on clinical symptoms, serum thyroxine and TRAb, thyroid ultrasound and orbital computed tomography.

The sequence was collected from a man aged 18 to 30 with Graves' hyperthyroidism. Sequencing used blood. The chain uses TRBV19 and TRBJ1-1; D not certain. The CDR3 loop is CASSVGLSEAFF. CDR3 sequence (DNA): TGTGCCAGTAGTGTCGGACTTTCCGAAGCTTTCTTT.